The present TCR beta chain was sequenced within a study of identifying expanded T cells in peripheral blood. Whole-study findings and limits: Across healthy donors, higher total template counts meant significantly greater roughly 2-week count variance.

Healthy donors had no documented immune events, such as infections, while sampled. Comments on this clone: Antigen: not known.

TCRdb's table, derived via immunoSEQ multiplex PCR, lists solely in-frame clones and lacks some. The sample lists 100,000 to 150,000 clones, 75% to 90% seen once, with 7% to 10% in the top ten. The V segment lost 0 bases and the J segment 6 bases; nucleotides outside the gene matches: 5. Per germline, CDR1 SGHVS and CDR2 FNYEAQ. This CDR3 region has 14 residues. The sample consisted of blood. The V and J genes are TRBV7-6 and TRBJ2-7; 7 nucleotides match TRBD1. This sequence originates from a person between 18 and 75 years old in good health. CDR3 bases: TGTGCCAGCAGCTTAGCGTCAGGGGGTCGCGAGCAGTACTTC. Protein product: CASSLASGGREQYF.